This T cell receptor (beta chain) came from a study of cytomegalovirus exposure and HLA in healthy donors. Findings and limits, study-wide: A missense DCLRE1C variant was associated with V- and J-gene trimming of TCR beta chains in a later analysis, and an independent cohort replicated the association. Being productive about 87% or about 30% of the time was typical of most TCR beta V segments in an earlier analysis.

Germline CDR1 and CDR2: MNHEY and SMNVEV (reference sequence). The CDR3 is 17 residues long. Between the trimmed V and J ends, which lost 5 bases and 4 bases, there was a span of 21 bases. Each of the donors was a healthy bone marrow donor. Points on this clone: Its antigen is currently unknown.

PCR involved 60 Vbeta and 13 Jbeta primers. TCRdb's copy holds only in-frame clones and misses some; the assay was immunoSEQ multiplex PCR. Among roughly 160,000 clones listed, 73% were seen once. The TCR sequence derives from a woman between 18 and 29 years old in good health and CMV-seropositive. Sequences were obtained from PBMCs. The chain links TRBV27 to TRBJ2-1; tentatively, D is TRBD2 (6 bases). CDR3 protein: CASSPPGTSVSYNEQFF. The CDR3 DNA reads as TGTGCCAGCAGTCCTCCCGGGACTTCAGTTTCGTACAATGAGCAGTTCTTC.